The 32 T cell receptor beta chains below come from one sample, sequenced in a study of Graves' ophthalmopathy and Graves' hyperthyroidism. Transcripts of RNA were the source for amplifying TCR beta CDR3 regions. The library came from an HTBI-primed first-round RT-PCR and a second-round multiplex PCR. TCRdb reprocessed the multiplex PCR reads with MiXCR, giving one entry per CDR3 protein. The sample consists of 660,000 or so distinct CDR3 sequences, just over 40% of them appearing once. What was sequenced was peripheral blood. The source of these receptors is an adult man with Graves' ophthalmopathy.

In its sample, this clonotype was seen once. The genes are TRBV9 and TRBJ1-5; D not resolved. This CDR3 has 14 amino acids. Per germline, CDR1 SGDLS and CDR2 YYNGEE. V dropped 4 bases and J dropped 11 bases, with 19 bases sitting between them. The DNA of the CDR3 is TGTGCCAGCAGCCTCGACGGGGTTTACGAGACCCAGCATTTT. This encodes CASSLDGVYETQHF.

This clonotype came up once. In DNA, the CDR3 is TGTGCCAGTAGTATCGGGCTAGCGGAACAGCCCCAGCATTTT. Encoded protein: CASSIGLAEQPQHF. The rearrangement joins TRBV19 to TRBJ1-5, with D unresolved. Germline-derived CDR1 and CDR2 are LNHDA and SQIVND (reference sequence). The V and J ends lost 3 bases and 7 bases respectively, with 13 bases between them. The CDR3 totals 14 residues.

This rearrangement joins TRBV24-1 to TRBJ2-3; 7 bases are a match to TRBD1. The J segment lost 6 bases and the V segment lost 2 bases, leaving 7 bases of the junction unmatched. The CDR3 has 15 residues. The germline CDR1 and CDR2 sequences are KGHDR and SFDVKD. This CDR3 is CATSDWGTARDTQYF. Written as DNA, the CDR3 is TGTGCCACCAGTGATTGGGGGACAGCCCGGGATACGCAGTATTTT.

This clonotype was seen only a few times. One junction end disagrees with the germline gene, perhaps due to a read error. The V call is TRBV7-9, the J call TRBJ1-6, with D perhaps matching TRBD1 (6 bases). The CDR3 runs 16 residues. In germline, CDR1 is SEHNR, CDR2 FQNEAQ (reference sequence). In DNA, the CDR3 is TGCGCCAGCAGCCAAGATCAAACAGGGCTGGGTTCACCCCTCCACTTT. This translates into CASSQDQTGLGSPLHF.

This clonotype was detected a few times. This rearrangement joins TRBV3-1 to TRBJ1-1; no clear D gene. The CDR3 extends over 15 amino acids. The germline gives CDR1 LGHDT, CDR2 YNNKEL (reference sequence). Trimming left V 1 base short and J 1 base short, with 10 bases between. CDR3 protein: CASSQGGNGNTEAFF. CDR3 coding DNA: TGTGCCAGCAGCCAAGGCGGGAACGGGAACACTGAAGCTTTCTTT.

The count of this clonotype is one. The chain joins TRBV10-3 to TRBJ1-6; 9 bases fit TRBD1. CDR1 and CDR2 from the germline V gene are ENHRY and SYGVKD. The trim removed 0 bases at V and 9 bases at J, leaving 3 bases unmatched. The CDR3 runs 15 residues. The CDR3 DNA follows: TGTGCCATCAGTGAGTCGGGACAGGGCTTTTCACCCCTCCACTTT. Protein sequence: CAISESGQGFSPLHF.

This rearrangement joins TRBV13 to TRBJ2-2; 9 bases agree with TRBD1. Germline-derived CDR1 and CDR2 are PRHDT and FYEKMQ (reference sequence). V shed 5 bases, J shed 4 bases, and the junction held 8 bases outside the gene matches. This CDR3 comprises 16 residues. The CDR3, as DNA: TGTGCCAGCAGCCGAGGACAGGGGTTGGCCACCGGGGAGCTGTTTTTT. Protein: CASSRGQGLATGELFF.

This clonotype appeared many times. The J gene is TRBJ1-2, the V gene TRBV6-1; possibly TRBD1 for D (5 bases). This CDR3 contains 13 residues. Germline lookup yields CDR1 MNHNS and CDR2 SASEGT. With 8 bases removed from V and 2 bases from J, the gap between germline ends came to 12 bases. CDR3 protein: CASFLGGNYGYTF. CDR3 nucleotides: TGTGCCAGCTTCCTGGGGGGAAACTATGGCTACACCTTC.

The V call is TRBV27, the J call TRBJ1-5; D unclear. CDR1 MNHEY and CDR2 SMNVEV come from the germline V gene (reference sequence). V gave up 7 bases and J gave up 8 bases, with 15 bases separating them. The CDR3 runs to 13 residues. The CDR3 DNA reads TGTGCCAGCAAAAGTAGTACTTCGGAGCCCCAGCATTTT. Translating gives CASKSSTSEPQHF.

This clonotype was recorded at least ten times. V is TRBV12-3 or TRBV12-4 and J is TRBJ1-2, with D tentatively TRBD1 (5 bases). Trimming cost V 5 bases and J 6 bases, with 13 bases left between them. CDR3 length: 13 amino acids. CDR3 in DNA: TGTGCCAGCAGTCCCCCAGGGTCCAATGGCTACACCTTC. It specifies CASSPPGSNGYTF.

About this clonotype itself: Being one base from a much bigger clone, this may be a read error. This chain links TRBV10-3 with TRBJ1-5; 7 bases are a match to TRBD1. The CDR3 is 12 residues long. J lost 9 bases, V lost 6 bases, and 5 bases had no gene match. Germline V CDR1 and CDR2: ENHRY, SYGVKD. The CDR3 sequence: CAISTGDRPQHF. CDR3 nucleotides: TGTGCCATCAGCACAGGGGATCGGCCCCAGCATTTT.

This clonotype has at least ten counts. The rearrangement uses TRBV11-2 and TRBJ2-7; a possible D gene is TRBD1 (5 bases). V lost 5 bases and J lost 3, with 17 bases in between. Germline CDR1 and CDR2: SGHAT and FQNNGV. The CDR3 covers 15 residues. The CDR3 is CASSHPQGAVYEQYF. CDR3 nucleotides: TGTGCCAGCAGCCACCCGCAGGGTGCCGTCTACGAGCAGTACTTC.

This clonotype occurred many times. The chain joins TRBV19 to TRBJ1-2; tentatively, D is TRBD1 (5 bases). Germline V gene data show CDR1 as LNHDA and CDR2 as SQIVND (reference sequence). Trimming pared 5 bases from V and 6 bases from J, leaving 10 bases between. The CDR3 extends over 12 amino acids. CDR3 DNA sequence: TGTGCCAGTAGTGGCAGGGCTAATGGCTACACCTTC. It yields the protein CASSGRANGYTF.

This clonotype was seen ten or more times. V gene TRBV7-8 combines with J gene TRBJ2-7; D not resolved. The CDR3 is made up of 13 amino acids. Germline assignment: CDR1 SGHVS and CDR2 FQNEAQ. Trimming removed 5 bases from V and 3 bases from J, with 11 bases in between. The CDR3 DNA is TGTGCCAGCAGCGCCCCGCTTTTCTACGAGCAGTACTTC. It yields the protein CASSAPLFYEQYF. The full variable domain, completed using reference TRBV7-8 and TRBJ2-7, is GAGVSQSPRYKVAKRGQDVALRCDPISGHVSLFWYQQALGQGPEFLTYFQNEAQLDKSGLPSDRFFAERPEGSVSTLKIQRTQQEDSAVYLCASSAPLFYEQYFGPGTRLTVT.

Of note for this clonotype: One junction end disagrees with the germline gene, perhaps due to a read error. The chain joins TRBV20-1 to TRBJ1-4; 9 positions agree with TRBD1. CDR3 length: 14 amino acids. Germline V lookup: CDR1 DFQATT, CDR2 SNEGSKA (reference sequence). The CDR3 is CSARTGTGNEKPFF. For the CDR3, the DNA is TGCAGTGCTAGAACCGGGACAGGGAATGAAAAACCGTTTTTT.

This clonotype was detected many times. The chain links TRBV25-1 to TRBJ1-5; D is unclear. The CDR3 has 16 residues. V lost 4 bases to trimming and J lost 0 bases, with 13 bases between them. The germline V gene has CDR1 MGHDK and CDR2 SYGVNS. CDR3 in amino acids: CASSGGGSVSNQPQHF. The CDR3 coding sequence is TGTGCCAGCAGTGGGGGAGGATCAGTTAGCAATCAGCCCCAGCATTTT.

Turning to this clonotype: The junction does not match germline at one end; this may be a read error. The chain uses TRBV29-1 and TRBJ2-7, with 10 nucleotides matching TRBD2. Germline values: CDR1 SQVTM, CDR2 ANQGSEA. The CDR3 is 13 residues long. Here the CDR3 DNA reads TGTGCCTGGGGGCTAGCGGGAGTGGTGGAGCAGTACTTC. Amino acids: CAWGLAGVVEQYF.

Ten or more counts support this clonotype. The CDR3 reads CASSQPQGANYGYTF. The CDR3 DNA sequence: TGTGCCAGCAGCCAACCCCAGGGGGCGAACTATGGCTACACCTTC. The chain employs TRBV4-2 and TRBJ1-2, with 8 positions matching TRBD1. Trimming removed 2 bases from V and 2 bases from J; junction bases left unmatched: 4. CDR1 LGHNA and CDR2 YNFKEQ come from the germline V gene. The CDR3 length is 15 residues.

The chain links TRBV10-3 to TRBJ1-5; possibly TRBD1 for D (5 bases). The germline V gene encodes CDR1 ENHRY and CDR2 SYGVKD. The CDR3 sequence is 14 residues long. Trimming removed 5 bases from V and 14 bases from J, with 22 bases in between. The CDR3 loop is CAISTWRGTSYEHF. CDR3 nucleotides: TGTGCCATCAGTACGTGGCGGGGGACCTCCTACGAGCATTTT.

V usage is TRBV20-1 and J usage is TRBJ2-5, with D possibly being TRBD2 (6 bases). V lost 0 bases, J lost 3 bases, and 11 bases lay in between. There are 14 residues in the CDR3. Germline assignment: CDR1 DFQATT and CDR2 SNEGSKA (reference sequence). The CDR3 DNA is TGCAGTGCTAGAGACGGGAGTGAAGAAGAGACCCAGTACTTC. Amino acid sequence: CSARDGSEEETQYF.

As to this clonotype: One end of the junction varies from germline; a read error may be responsible. V usage is TRBV7-9 and J usage is TRBJ1-5; 7 bases agree with TRBD1. This CDR3 has 18 residues. Per the germline V gene, CDR1 is SEHNR and CDR2 is FQNEAQ (reference sequence). The DNA for the CDR3 is TGCGCCAGCAGCTCCGATCCCCAGGGGGGAGGGGGCAATCAGCCCCAGCATTTT. Amino acids: CASSSDPQGGGGNQPQHF.

The CDR3 DNA reads TGTGCCAGCAGTTCCACAGGGCTCGATGGCTACACCTTC. Its protein product is CASSSTGLDGYTF. The rearrangement uses TRBV27 and TRBJ1-2, with D maybe TRBD1 (6 bases). CDR1 MNHEY and CDR2 SMNVEV come from the germline V gene (reference sequence). Trimming took 4 bases from V and 6 from J, leaving 12 bases between them. CDR3 length: 13 residues.

The table lists this clonotype with many counts. The V call is TRBV10-3, the J call TRBJ1-2, with D tentatively TRBD1 (5 bases). This CDR3 has 15 residues. The V gene's germline CDR1 is ENHRY and CDR2 SYGVKD. The V end lost 3 bases, the J end lost 0 bases, and 11 bases lay between the germline ends. CDR3 bases: TGTGCCATCAGTGAACCGGGACGGTCTAACTATGGCTACACCTTC. Its protein is CAISEPGRSNYGYTF.

The chain joins TRBV30 to TRBJ2-5; 13 bases are a match to TRBD2. Germline CDR1 and CDR2: GTSNPN and SVGIG (reference sequence). This CDR3 spans 14 amino acids. Trimming removed 0 bases from V and 14 bases from J; junction bases left unmatched: 9. CDR3 loop: CAWSVGLAGVPYYF. The CDR3 DNA follows: TGTGCCTGGAGTGTAGGACTAGCGGGAGTTCCCTACTACTTC.

About this clonotype: Mismatch with germline at one junction end may stem from a read error. This rearrangement joins TRBV7-2 to TRBJ2-5; no clear D gene. CDR1 and CDR2 (germline): SGHTA, FQGNSA. This CDR3 comprises 13 residues. The CDR3 DNA sequence: TGTGCCAGCAGTTTAGGGATACGGCAGCCCCAGTACTTC. Translated: CASSLGIRQPQYF.

This clonotype was seen at least ten times. This chain joins TRBV20-1 and TRBJ2-5; TRBD2 matches at 7 bases. Germline-derived CDR1 and CDR2 are DFQATT and SNEGSKA (reference sequence). Trimming cost V 3 bases and J 5 bases; bases outside gene matches: 6. This CDR3 spans 13 amino acids. As DNA, the CDR3 is TGCAGTGCTAGCCGGGGAGGGATGGAGACCCAGTACTTC. Encoded protein: CSASRGGMETQYF.

V is TRBV11-3 and J is TRBJ1-6; a possible D gene is TRBD1 (5 bases). V was trimmed by 5 bases and J by 7 bases, leaving 15 bases between them. This CDR3 is built from 15 residues. Germline CDR1 SGHNT, CDR2 YENEEA. This chain's CDR3 is CASSKREGRNSPLHF. CDR3 nucleotides: TGTGCCAGCAGCAAGCGGGAGGGGCGCAATTCACCCCTCCACTTT.

This clonotype showed up just once. The CDR3 loop is CATRELTARQPQYF. The CDR3 coding sequence is TGTGCCACCAGAGAACTGACAGCCAGGCAGCCCCAGTACTTC. The chain couples TRBV24-1 to TRBJ2-5, with D possibly TRBD1 on 5 matching bases. This CDR3 contains 14 residues. Germline-derived CDR1 and CDR2 are KGHDR and SFDVKD. V was clipped by 7 bases and J by 9 bases, with 20 bases between them.

This clonotype was found many times. This chain uses TRBV3-1 with TRBJ1-1, with 7 bases identical to TRBD1. The J segment lost 5 bases and the V segment lost 7 bases, leaving 10 bases of the junction unmatched. The CDR3 consists of 14 residues. Germline CDR1 and CDR2: LGHDT and YNNKEL (reference sequence). The CDR3 coding sequence is TGTGCCAGCACCCACCCAGGGGGAGGGACTGAAGCTTTCTTT. This encodes CASTHPGGGTEAFF.

The chain is built from TRBV5-6 and TRBJ1-1; 10 nucleotides agree with TRBD1. V lost 3 bases and J lost 7; bases outside the gene matches: 12. Germline loops: CDR1 SGHDT, CDR2 YYEEEE. This CDR3 region has 16 residues. Written as DNA, the CDR3 is TGTGCCAGCAGCTCCTACCGGGACAGGGGCTTTAGTGAAGCTTTCTTT. This translates into CASSSYRDRGFSEAFF. The variable domain in full, with the rest retrieved from reference TRBV5-6 and TRBJ1-1, is DAGVTQSPTHLIKTRGQQVTLRCSPKSGHDTVSWYQQALGQGPQFIFQYYEEEERQRGNFPDRFSGHQFPNYSSELNVNALLLGDSALYLCASSSYRDRGFSEAFFGQGTRLTVV.

The chain recombines TRBV3-1 with TRBJ1-4; D is ambiguous. The CDR3 sequence is 11 residues long. The germline gives CDR1 LGHDT, CDR2 YNNKEL (reference sequence). Deletions cut 0 bases from V and 14 bases from J, with 7 bases between. The CDR3 DNA follows: TGTGCCAGCAGCCAAGAATACCGCCTGTTTTTT. Its protein is CASSQEYRLFF.

This clonotype was seen only a few times. The chain uses TRBV7-2 and TRBJ1-1; D ambiguous. Germline-derived CDR1 and CDR2 are SGHTA and FQGNSA. Between the trimmed V and J ends, which lost 11 bases and 1 base, there was a span of 11 bases. This CDR3 is built from 12 residues. The DNA of the CDR3 is TGTGCCTGGAGGCGGAGGAACACTGAAGCTTTCTTT. The encoded protein is CAWRRRNTEAFF. Full variable domain (missing parts from reference TRBV7-2 and TRBJ1-1): GAGVSQSPSNKVTEKGKDVELRCDPISGHTALYWYRQSLGQGLEFLIYFQGNSAPDKSGLPSDRFSAERTGGSVSTLTIQRTQQEDSAVYLCAWRRRNTEAFFGQGTRLTVV.